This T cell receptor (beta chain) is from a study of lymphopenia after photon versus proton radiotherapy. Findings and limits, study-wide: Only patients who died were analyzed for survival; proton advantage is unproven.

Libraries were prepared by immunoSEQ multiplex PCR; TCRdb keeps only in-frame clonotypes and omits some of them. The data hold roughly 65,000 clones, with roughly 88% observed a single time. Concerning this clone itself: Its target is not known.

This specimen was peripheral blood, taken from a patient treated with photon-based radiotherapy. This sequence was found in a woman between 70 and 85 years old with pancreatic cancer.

The CDR3 protein is CASSPQRPTDTQYF. DNA of the CDR3: TGTGCCAGCAGCCCACAGCGCCCAACAGATACGCAGTATTTT. The gene calls are TRBV7-2 and TRBJ2-3; D uncertain. The CDR3 extends over 14 amino acids. The V gene's germline CDR1 is SGHTA and CDR2 FQGNSA. V was cut by 5 bases and J by 3 bases, with 12 bases left in between.